This paragraph covers one T cell receptor beta chain sequence. This entry belongs to a study of patients and donors after allogeneic stem cell transplantation. TCRdb itself ran the RT-PCR reads through MiXCR, one entry per CDR3 protein. The profile shows some 160,000 distinct CDR3 sequences, about 24% of them singletons. This CDR3 is built from 13 residues. V was pared by 3 bases and J by 9 bases, with 14 bases between. Germline CDR1 and CDR2: SGHVT and SQSDAQ. The sequence derives from a human donor who was either an allogeneic HSCT recipient or a stem cell or donor lymphocyte infusion donor (not recorded which). It is not recorded whose cells these are; they may come from a transplant donor. The chain uses TRBV7-4 and TRBJ1-1; maybe TRBD1 (6 bases). The sequenced material came from blood, either unsorted or a sorted T cell fraction (not recorded which). CDR3 protein: CASSFRKQGKAFF. The CDR3 bases are TGTGCCAGCAGCTTCAGGAAACAGGGAAAAGCTTTCTTT.